This TCR beta chain was profiled in a study of blood T cells in healthy people across ages. Primed by a sample-barcoded 5' primer and a J-beta primer mix, a second PCR proceeded for about 7 to 11 cycles. TCRdb ran MiXCR on the 5' RACE reads and lists one entry per CDR3 protein. The sample carries 800,000 or so distinct CDR3 sequences, around 25% recorded once. In its sample, this clonotype was seen a few times. The same data also went into a second study, on T cells of mothers and their children.

This sequence originates from a boy under 18 in good health. Sequencing was carried out using blood.

The CDR3 nucleotides read TGTGCCAGCAGCTTAGATTCGGGGGGACACAATGAGCAGTTCTTC. As protein: CASSLDSGGHNEQFF. V gene TRBV11-2 combines with J gene TRBJ2-1; 7 bases are shared with TRBD2. Germline loops: CDR1 SGHAT, CDR2 FQNNGV. V lost 0 bases to trimming and J lost 5 bases; unmatched junction nucleotides: 4. CDR3 length equals 15 residues.